This TCR beta chain was retrieved from a study of T cell responses to AZD1222 COVID-19 vaccine. Notes on the study in general: Among spike-specific TCRs, nearly half reportedly target unmutated variant regions. Repertoires were sampled only after the peak T cell response.

CDR1 and CDR2 from the germline V gene are LGHDT and YNNKEL (reference sequence). Trimming cost V 4 bases and J 8 bases; bases outside gene matches: 9. CDR3 length: 14 residues. Second-dose groups at about 4 or about 12 weeks were pooled. The method was immunoSEQ multiplex PCR; TCRdb's version includes in-frame clones alone and lacks a portion of them. This sample carries around 150,000 clones, more than 85% of them seen once, and the ten largest clones take 3.6%. Turning to this clone: As yet, its antigen is unknown.

This TCR came from an adult who received the AZD1222 COVID-19 vaccine. The sample here was peripheral blood, taken 28 days after the second AZD1222 dose. The V call is TRBV3-1 (or the pseudogene TRBV3-2), the J call TRBJ2-3, with 7 nucleotides matching TRBD2. This CDR3 reads CASSRPEGGGTQYF. The CDR3 bases are TGTGCCAGCAGCCGGCCCGAGGGCGGGGGTACGCAGTATTTT.